The subject of this entry is one TCR beta chain. No antigen is known for it. Base qualities are missing; no much larger clone stands one base away. The data were taken from a study of blood T cell repertoires in COVID-19 (dated by TCRdb to 2018 to 2020). Regarding the research as a whole: The collaborator samples originated in the United States, Italy and Spain and spanned the acute and convalescent phases of COVID-19. The material from the prospective study consisted of cDNA or gDNA derived from T cells, B-cell-depleted T cells, or PBMCs. The repertoires were released in a freely available public database intended as a resource for research on the immune response to SARS-CoV-2. A de-identified subject ID, COVID-19 status, age in years and sex were almost always included in the sample metadata. Samples were obtained from the ongoing ImmuneRACE study (first 160 participants) and from 1,254 subjects provided by 6 global collaborators. The dataset comprised deeply sampled blood TCRbeta repertoires from subjects exposed to, actively infected with, or recovered from COVID-19. Where available, HLA class I and class II types were taken from metadata supplied by the sample provider and were not determined by assay-based typing. General conclusions and limits of the study: The amount of clinical and demographic metadata varied by source and participant and was provided uncurated.

Inclusive of the bounding cysteine and phenylalanine, the CDR3 is 14 residues long. Of the read, only the CDR3 DNA is kept; its 42 bases are in frame from base 1. CDR1 and CDR2 are read off the germline V gene (reference sequence) as LNHNV and YYDKDF. V trim: 6 bases; J trim: 5 bases; unmatched bases: 6. The collaborating institutions used their own protocols to collect whole blood in K2EDTA tubes. Collaborator samples were shipped for TCRbeta analysis as frozen whole blood, isolated PBMCs, or DNA extracted from either sample type. The immunoSEQ Assay, a bias-controlled multiplex PCR, was used to amplify TCRbeta CDR3 regions from genomic DNA. On the study's bioinformatics: Within the assay, amplification of reference gene primers was used to estimate how many nucleated cells each sample contained. To quantify the absolute abundance of each unique TCRbeta CDR3 rearrangement, sequence reads were collapsed and filtered. For each sample, productive Simpson clonality was calculated by taking the square root of Simpson's diversity index across productive rearrangements. TCRdb carries this immuneACCESS record with in-frame sequences only. Its versions omit some clonotypes, under half of them owing to an unresolved V gene in the studies checked, with the rest unexplained. That table is the source of V, J and clone size, and D and trimming were worked out from the DNA. Recorded for this sample are about 100,000 clones; over 75% of them occurred a single time. The ten top clones hold roughly 7.3% of the sample.

The receptor chain draws on TRBV15 and TRBJ2-1; 8 bases in the junction line up with TRBD2. The sequencing input was peripheral blood. The receptor's source is a young man in a cohort sampled during active COVID-19. The bases are TGTGCCACCAGGCGGGGGGAAAGTCACAATGAGCAGTTCTTC. This encodes CATRRGESHNEQFF. The reference TRBV15 and TRBJ2-1 proteins fill in what lies around the CDR3, so the full variable domain reads DAMVIQNPRYQVTQFGKPVTLSCSQTLNHNVMYWYQQKSSQAPKLLFHYYDKDFNNEADTPDNFQSRRPNTSFCFLDIRSPGLGDTAMYLCATRRGESHNEQFFGPGTRLTVL.